Each of the 11 T cell receptor beta chains below was sequenced from the same sample in a study of blood T cell repertoires in COVID-19. Profiled with immunoSEQ multiplex PCR; TCRdb holds only in-frame clones, not every one. The table has approximately 200,000 clones, approximately 83% seen once; the top ten hold approximately 2.9%. The material sequenced was peripheral blood. The receptors shown here come from a woman younger than 45 who had recovered from COVID-19.

V and J are TRBV30 and TRBJ2-5, with 8 bases aligning to TRBD2. Unmatched junction bases numbered 6, after V lost 1 base and J lost 5 bases. The CDR3 length is 14 residues. CDR1 GTSNPN and CDR2 SVGIG come from the germline V gene (reference sequence). DNA of the CDR3: TGTGCCTGGAGTGCCTCACCGGGAGGGGAGACCCAGTACTTC. Its protein is CAWSASPGGETQYF. The full variable domain, in which reference TRBV30 and TRBJ2-5 provide the parts outside the CDR3, is SQTIHQWPATLVQPVGSPLSLECTVEGTSNPNLYWYRQAAGRGLQLLFYSVGIGQISSEVPQNLSASRPQDRQFILSSKKLLLSDSGFYLCAWSASPGGETQYFGPGTRLLVL.

The chain carries TRBV9 and TRBJ2-2, with a tentative D call TRBD1 (6 bases). The germline V gene has CDR1 SGDLS and CDR2 YYNGEE. The CDR3 runs to 14 residues. Trimming cost V 3 bases and J 6 bases, with 12 bases left between them. The CDR3 DNA follows: TGTGCCAGCAGCGGGACAAAGGGGGCCGGGGAGCTGTTTTTT. Translated: CASSGTKGAGELFF.

The genes are TRBV6-1 and TRBJ2-3; 9 bases match TRBD2. The CDR3 consists of 16 residues. Losses at the gene ends were 4 bases for V and 0 bases for J; bases not matched to a gene: 5. Germline values: CDR1 MNHNS, CDR2 SASEGT. CDR3 amino acids: CASSAILAGSTDTQYF. CDR3 in DNA: TGTGCCAGCAGTGCGATACTAGCGGGTAGCACAGATACGCAGTATTTT.

The rearrangement joins TRBV2 to TRBJ2-1, with TRBD1 as a possible D gene (5 bases). V lost 4 bases to trimming and J lost 15 bases, with 16 bases between them. This CDR3 has 12 amino acids. Germline CDR1 and CDR2: SNHLY and FYNNEI. The CDR3 DNA reads TGTGCCAGCAGTGTGGGGCCCCAGGGAATGTTCTTC. Residues: CASSVGPQGMFF.

CDR3 DNA sequence: TGTGCCAGCAGTTACGGGAGCGGGCGACTGGGTAGCAGTGAGCAGTTCTTC. Translated: CASSYGSGRLGSSEQFF. This chain links TRBV27 with TRBJ2-1; maybe TRBD2 (6 bases). The germline V gene encodes CDR1 MNHEY and CDR2 SMNVEV (reference sequence). The CDR3 contains 17 residues. V lost 4 bases to trimming and J lost 9 bases, with 25 bases between them.

The genes are TRBV11-3 and TRBJ2-5, with a weak D call TRBD2 (7 bases). The CDR3 spans 15 residues. The V end was cut by 5 bases, the J end by 6 bases, with 19 bases between. Germline CDR1 reads SGHNT; CDR2 reads YENEEA. The CDR3: CASSPEGGGEQTQYF. CDR3 bases: TGTGCCAGCAGCCCCGAGGGAGGGGGGGAGCAGACCCAGTACTTC.

CDR3: CASSPTGGTALFF. CDR3 nucleotide sequence: TGTGCCAGCAGCCCGACAGGGGGAACTGCACTGTTTTTT. The V gene is TRBV7-9, the J gene TRBJ1-4; 9 positions agree with TRBD1. Germline CDR1 SEHNR, CDR2 FQNEAQ (reference sequence). The CDR3 runs 13 residues. The trim removed 5 bases at V and 13 bases at J, leaving 8 bases unmatched.

The V gene is TRBV9, the J gene TRBJ1-2, with 8 bases matching TRBD1. V shed 4 bases and J 2 bases; nucleotides not matched to a gene: 4. Germline loops: CDR1 SGDLS, CDR2 YYNGEE. The CDR3 extends over 14 amino acids. CDR3: CASSPRGPNYGYTF. CDR3 sequence (DNA): TGTGCCAGCAGCCCCAGGGGGCCGAACTATGGCTACACCTTC. Drawing the rest from reference TRBV9 and TRBJ1-2, the complete variable domain is DSGVTQTPKHLITATGQRVTLRCSPRSGDLSVYWYQQSLDQGLQFLIQYYNGEERAKGNILERFSAQQFPDLHSELNLSSLELGDSALYFCASSPRGPNYGYTFGSGTRLTVV.

The rearrangement joins TRBV11-3 to TRBJ2-1; 9 nucleotides agree with TRBD1. Germline V gene lookup returns CDR1 SGHNT and CDR2 YENEEA. The CDR3 consists of 14 residues. Trimming removed 5 bases from V and 4 bases from J; junction bases left unmatched: 3. Written as DNA, the CDR3 is TGTGCCAGCAGCCAAGGGACAGGGTACAATGAGCAGTTCTTC. This codes for CASSQGTGYNEQFF.

V usage is TRBV28 and J usage is TRBJ1-5, with 8 bases fitting TRBD1. The J segment lost 7 bases and the V segment lost 3 bases, leaving 11 bases of the junction unmatched. The CDR3 length is 16 residues. Germline V gene sequence: CDR1 MDHEN, CDR2 SYDVKM. CDR3 sequence: CASSFLGRGPGQPQHF. In nucleotides, the CDR3 is TGTGCCAGCAGTTTTTTGGGCAGGGGGCCGGGACAGCCCCAGCATTTT. Filled out from reference TRBV28 and TRBJ1-5, the complete variable domain reads DVKVTQSSRYLVKRTGEKVFLECVQDMDHENMFWYRQDPGLGLRLIYFSYDVKMKEKGDIPEGYSVSREKKERFSLILESASTNQTSMYLCASSFLGRGPGQPQHFGDGTRLSIL.

The chain employs TRBV4-1 and TRBJ2-7; 10 bases fit TRBD2. Losses at the gene ends were 4 bases for V and 2 bases for J; bases not matched to a gene: 5. The germline CDR1 and CDR2 sequences are MGHRA and YSYEKL. The CDR3 contains 15 residues. The CDR3 sequence: CASSRWTSGTYEQYF. CDR3 DNA sequence: TGCGCCAGCAGCCGGTGGACTAGCGGTACCTACGAGCAGTACTTC.